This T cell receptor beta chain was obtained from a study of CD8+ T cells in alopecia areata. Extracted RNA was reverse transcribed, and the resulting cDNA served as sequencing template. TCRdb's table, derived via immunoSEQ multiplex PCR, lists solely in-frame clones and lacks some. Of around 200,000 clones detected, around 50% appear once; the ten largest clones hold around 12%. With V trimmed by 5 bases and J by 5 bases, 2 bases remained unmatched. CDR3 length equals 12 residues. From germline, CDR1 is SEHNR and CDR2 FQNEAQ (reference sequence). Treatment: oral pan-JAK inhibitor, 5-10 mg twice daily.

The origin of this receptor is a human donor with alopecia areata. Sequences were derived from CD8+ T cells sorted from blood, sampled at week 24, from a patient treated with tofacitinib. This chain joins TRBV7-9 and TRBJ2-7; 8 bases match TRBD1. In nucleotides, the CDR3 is TGTGCCAGCAGCGCACAGGGGGACGAGCAGTACTTC. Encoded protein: CASSAQGDEQYF. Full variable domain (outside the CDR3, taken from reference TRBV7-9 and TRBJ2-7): DTGVSQNPRHKITKRGQNVTFRCDPISEHNRLYWYRQTLGQGPEFLTYFQNEAQLEKSRLLSDRFSAERPKGSFSTLEIQRTEQGDSAMYLCASSAQGDEQYFGPGTRLTVT.